This T cell receptor beta chain emerged from a study of early T cells in non-severe SARS-CoV-2 infection. Across the study: Unsorted whole blood bulk RNA was sequenced, with unpaired chains.

V lost 7 bases to trimming and J lost 5 bases; unmatched junction nucleotides: 10. Germline V lookup: CDR1 SQVTM, CDR2 ANQGSEA. The CDR3 is made up of 14 amino acids. Attached unique molecular identifiers marked individual cDNA molecules. A single record per CDR3 protein comes from TCRdb applying MiXCR to the 5' RACE reads. The table lists 50,000 to 70,000 distinct CDR3 sequences, about 12% of them singletons. The gene calls are TRBV29-1 and TRBJ2-1; 8 bases line up with TRBD1. The sample was whole blood. The receptor was derived from an adult who was a healthcare worker with PCR-confirmed SARS-CoV-2 infection or an uninfected control (not recorded which). CDR3 loop: CSAKRQGNNNEQFF. The CDR3 nucleotides are TGCAGCGCTAAACGACAGGGGAATAACAATGAGCAGTTCTTC.